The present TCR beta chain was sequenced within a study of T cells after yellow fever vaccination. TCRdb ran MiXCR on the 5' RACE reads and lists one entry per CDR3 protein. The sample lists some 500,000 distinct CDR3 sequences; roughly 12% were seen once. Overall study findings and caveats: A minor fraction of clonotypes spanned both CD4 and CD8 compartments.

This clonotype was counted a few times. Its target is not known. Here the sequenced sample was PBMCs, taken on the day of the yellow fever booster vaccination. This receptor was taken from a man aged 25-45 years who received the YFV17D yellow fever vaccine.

The CDR3 DNA reads TGTGCCACCAGCAGAGGGTCAGGAGATGAGACCCAGTACTTC. Amino acids: CATSRGSGDETQYF. V gene TRBV15 combines with J gene TRBJ2-5; D is uncertain. Trimming took off 1 base at V and 5 bases at J, with 11 bases between the two ends. Per germline, CDR1 LNHNV and CDR2 YYDKDF (reference sequence). The CDR3 sequence is 14 residues long.